Given below is one T cell receptor (beta chain) in context. The source of the sample is a study of blood T cell repertoires in COVID-19. Study at large: Acute-phase and convalescent COVID-19 samples originated in the United States, Italy and Spain. T cells, B-cell-depleted T cells, or PBMCs provided the cDNA or gDNA that served as material.

Per the original methods: Amplification from reference gene primers served as the basis for estimated nucleated cell counts. Libraries were prepared by immunoSEQ multiplex PCR; TCRdb keeps only in-frame clonotypes and omits some of them. V, J and clone size reflect that table, while D and trimming were determined from the DNA. The data show about 20,000 clones, approximately 95% seen once. Germline loops: CDR1 ENHRY, CDR2 SYGVKD. Trimming took 8 bases from V and 7 from J, leaving 14 bases between them. The CDR3 is made up of 12 amino acids. The TCR sequence derives from a woman between 45 and 60 years old with active COVID-19. What was sequenced was peripheral blood. This chain links TRBV10-3 with TRBJ1-1; D is uncertain. CDR3 in amino acids: CAIASLQNEAFF. CDR3 DNA sequence: TGTGCCATCGCCTCTCTCCAGAATGAAGCTTTCTTT.